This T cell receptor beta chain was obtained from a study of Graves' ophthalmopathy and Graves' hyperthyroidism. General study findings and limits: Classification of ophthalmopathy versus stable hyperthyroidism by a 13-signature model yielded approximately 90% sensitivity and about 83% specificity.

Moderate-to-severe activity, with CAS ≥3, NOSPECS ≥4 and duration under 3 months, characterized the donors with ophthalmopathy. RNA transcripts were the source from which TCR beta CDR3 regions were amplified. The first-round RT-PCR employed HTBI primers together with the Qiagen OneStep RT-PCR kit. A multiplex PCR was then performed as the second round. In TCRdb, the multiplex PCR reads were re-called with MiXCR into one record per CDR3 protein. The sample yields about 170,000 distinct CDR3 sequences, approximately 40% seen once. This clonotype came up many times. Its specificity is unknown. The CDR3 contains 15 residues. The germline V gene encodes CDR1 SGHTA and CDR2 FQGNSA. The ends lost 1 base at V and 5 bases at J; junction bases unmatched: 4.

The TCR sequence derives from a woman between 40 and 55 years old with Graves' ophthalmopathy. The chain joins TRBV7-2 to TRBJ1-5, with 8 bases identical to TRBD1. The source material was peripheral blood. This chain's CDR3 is CASSLGAGGYQPQHF. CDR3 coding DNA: TGTGCCAGCAGCTTAGGGGCAGGGGGCTATCAGCCCCAGCATTTT.